This record looks at one T cell receptor beta chain sequence and its context. Its antigen remains unknown. This specimen comes from a study of vaccination effects on CD4 cells after COVID-19. The CDR3 totals 13 residues. J gave up 2 bases and V 11 bases, and 7 bases lay outside the gene matches. The germline gives CDR1 KGHSH, CDR2 LQKENI. The protocol was immunoSEQ multiplex PCR, while the TCRdb copy is restricted to in-frame clones and leaves out a portion. Found here are about 41,000 clones, around 70% of them singletons; the top ten hold about 25%. Before sequencing took place, the ViraFEST assay used viral peptide pools to expand antigen-specific CD4+ T cells. Investigators separated out CD4+ T cells once approximately 11 days of culture had passed. Vaccinated recipients, who were negative for nucleocapsid antibodies, had no history of SARS-CoV-2 infection. IL-2 medium was substituted for half the medium on days 3 and 7.

Sequencing was performed on CD4+ T cells from PBMCs cultured with HCoV-OC43 spike peptides, taken before COVID-19 vaccination. As to subset: HCoV-OC43 spike overlapping peptide pool stimulation. V usage is TRBV18 and J usage is TRBJ2-3, with TRBD1 identical over 7 bases. The sequence was collected from a human donor who received a COVID-19 vaccine. The CDR3 loop is CAGSDRITDTQYF. CDR3 bases: TGTGCCGGGTCGGACAGGATCACAGATACGCAGTATTTT.